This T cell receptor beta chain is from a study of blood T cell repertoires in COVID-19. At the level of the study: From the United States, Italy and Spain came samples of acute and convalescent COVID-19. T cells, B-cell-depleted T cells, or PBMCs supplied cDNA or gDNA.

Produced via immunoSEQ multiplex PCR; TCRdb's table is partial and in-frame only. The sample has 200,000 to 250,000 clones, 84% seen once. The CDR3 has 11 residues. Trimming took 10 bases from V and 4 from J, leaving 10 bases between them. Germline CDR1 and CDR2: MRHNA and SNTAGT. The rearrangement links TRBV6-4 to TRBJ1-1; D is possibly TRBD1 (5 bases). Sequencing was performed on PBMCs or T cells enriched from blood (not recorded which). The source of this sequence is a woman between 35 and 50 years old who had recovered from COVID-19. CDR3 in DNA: TGTGCCAACCCAGGGTGCACTGAAGCTTTCTTT. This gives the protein CANPGCTEAFF.